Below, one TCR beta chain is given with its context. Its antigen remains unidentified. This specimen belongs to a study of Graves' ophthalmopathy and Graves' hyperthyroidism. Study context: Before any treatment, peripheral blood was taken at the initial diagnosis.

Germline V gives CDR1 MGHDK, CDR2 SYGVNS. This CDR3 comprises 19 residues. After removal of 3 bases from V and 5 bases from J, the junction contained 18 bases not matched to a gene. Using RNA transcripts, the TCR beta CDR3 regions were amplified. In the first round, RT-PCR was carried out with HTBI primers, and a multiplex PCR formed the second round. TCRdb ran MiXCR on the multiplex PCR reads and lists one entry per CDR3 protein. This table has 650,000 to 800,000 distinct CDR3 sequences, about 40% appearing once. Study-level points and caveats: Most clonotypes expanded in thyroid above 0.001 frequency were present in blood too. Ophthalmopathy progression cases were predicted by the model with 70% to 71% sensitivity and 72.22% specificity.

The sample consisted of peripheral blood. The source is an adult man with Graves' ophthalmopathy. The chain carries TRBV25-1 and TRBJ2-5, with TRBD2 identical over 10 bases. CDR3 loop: CASSDEPLAGSSGSETQYF. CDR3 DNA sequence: TGTGCCAGCAGTGATGAACCACTAGCGGGGTCTAGCGGGAGTGAGACCCAGTACTTC.